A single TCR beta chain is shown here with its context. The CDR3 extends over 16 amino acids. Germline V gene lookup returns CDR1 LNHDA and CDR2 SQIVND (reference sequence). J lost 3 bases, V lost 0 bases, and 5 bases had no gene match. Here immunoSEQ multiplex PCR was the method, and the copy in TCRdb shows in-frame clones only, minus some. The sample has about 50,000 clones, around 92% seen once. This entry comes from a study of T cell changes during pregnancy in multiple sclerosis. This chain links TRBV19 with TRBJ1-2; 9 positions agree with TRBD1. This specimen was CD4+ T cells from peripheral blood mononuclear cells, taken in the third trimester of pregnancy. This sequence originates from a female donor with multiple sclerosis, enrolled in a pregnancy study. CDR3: CASSIDRTGADYGYTF. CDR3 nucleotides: TGTGCCAGTAGTATAGATCGGACAGGGGCGGACTATGGCTACACCTTC.